The rows below give T cell receptor beta chains drawn from one sample of a study of neoadjuvant anti-PD-1 for oral cavity cancer. Sequenced by immunoSEQ multiplex PCR; TCRdb stores in-frame clones only, minus some. Of some 17,000 clones in the sample, 50% to 75% are singletons; the top ten hold approximately 2.6%. This specimen consisted of PBMCs, obtained before nivolumab (anti-PD-1) treatment. All receptors come from a person aged 35-79 years with oral cavity squamous cell carcinoma. Each CDR3 is given with its conserved first and last residue. The D gene is left open where the match is weak. The size field is filled for only some rows; it gives once, few, many or a size class.

D,size,V,J,CDR3,DNA
NA,NA,TRBV19,TRBJ1-1,CASSDRNTEAFF,TGTGCCAGCTCAGACAGGAACACTGAAGCTTTCTTT
TRBD1,NA,TRBV2,TRBJ2-3,CASSEGQGAIYTQYF,TGTGCCAGCAGTGAGGGACAGGGGGCTATATATACGCAGTATTTT
NA,NA,TRBV5-6,TRBJ2-2,CASRPRYSWTGELFF,TGTGCCAGCAGGCCCCGGTATAGTTGGACCGGGGAGCTGTTTTTT
TRBD2,NA,TRBV6-1,TRBJ2-3,CASSGLAGGDTQYF,TGTGCCAGCAGTGGCCTAGCGGGAGGAGATACGCAGTATTTT
TRBD1,NA,TRBV28,TRBJ1-2,CAIGQADYGYTF,TGTGCCATCGGACAGGCGGACTATGGCTACACCTTC
TRBD1,NA,TRBV27,TRBJ1-1,CASSFMGQGANAFF,TGTGCCAGCAGTTTTATGGGACAGGGGGCGAATGCTTTCTTT
NA,NA,TRBV30,TRBJ1-5,CAWSATAYSNQPQHF,TGTGCCTGGAGTGCGACAGCATATAGCAATCAGCCCCAGCATTTT
NA,NA,TRBV28,TRBJ2-3,CASSDLSGAGTDTQYF,TGTGCCAGCAGTGACCTCAGTGGGGCAGGTACAGATACGCAGTATTTT
TRBD1,NA,TRBV6-6,TRBJ1-4,CASRNGQGATEKLFF,TGTGCCAGCAGAAACGGACAGGGGGCTACCGAAAAACTGTTTTTT
NA,NA,TRBV6-6,TRBJ2-7,CASSSRTESSYEQYF,TGTGCCAGCAGTTCCAGGACAGAAAGCTCCTACGAGCAGTACTTC
TRBD1,NA,TRBV2,TRBJ1-2,CASSEATGTGYGYTF,TGTGCCAGCAGTGAAGCTACAGGGACAGGCTATGGCTACACCTTC
NA,NA,TRBV6-5,TRBJ1-1,CASSSKIGGVAFF,TGTGCCAGCAGTTCTAAGATTGGGGGCGTAGCTTTCTTT
NA,few,TRBV5-1,TRBJ1-2,CASSPGELEGPDGYTF,TGCGCCAGCAGCCCCGGGGAGCTTGAAGGTCCGGATGGCTACACCTTC
NA,NA,TRBV7-2,TRBJ1-1,CASSLVPAVNTEAFF,TGTGCCAGCAGCTTAGTTCCGGCGGTGAACACTGAAGCTTTCTTT
TRBD2,NA,TRBV7-3,TRBJ2-1,CASSPGLAGSPYNEQFF,TGTGCCAGCAGCCCGGGACTAGCGGGATCTCCCTACAATGAGCAGTTCTTC
NA,few,TRBV25-1,TRBJ2-2,CASSEANTGELFF,TGTGCCAGCAGTGAGGCGAACACCGGGGAGCTGTTTTTT
NA,NA,TRBV7-9,TRBJ2-7,CASSLEGSSYEQYF,TGTGCCAGCAGCTTAGAGGGTAGCTCCTACGAGCAGTACTTC
TRBD1,NA,TRBV10-1,TRBJ1-1,CASSPAGTGDRTFF,TGCGCCAGCAGTCCCGCTGGGACAGGTGATCGAACTTTCTTT
NA,few,TRBV27,TRBJ1-2,CASSLDWTGRSYTF,TGTGCCAGCAGTCTTGATTGGACGGGTCGGAGTTACACCTTC
TRBD1,NA,TRBV6-5,TRBJ1-4,CASSSTTGGWSEKLFF,TGTGCCAGCAGTTCTACTACAGGGGGCTGGTCTGAAAAACTGTTTTTT
NA,few,TRBV5-6,TRBJ1-1,CASSSTRTALNTEAFF,TGTGCCAGCAGCTCGACCCGGACAGCTTTGAACACTGAAGCTTTCTTT
TRBD1,few,TRBV11-3,TRBJ2-3,CASSSARQGPTDTQYF,TGTGCCAGCAGCTCCGCCCGACAGGGACCCACAGATACGCAGTATTTT
TRBD2,NA,TRBV2,TRBJ2-6,CASRRSGGRSGANVLTF,TGTGCCAGCAGACGCAGCGGGGGACGGTCTGGGGCCAACGTCCTGACTTTC
NA,NA,TRBV2,TRBJ2-2,CASTPEGGLTGELFF,TGTGCCAGCACCCCGGAGGGGGGGTTAACCGGGGAGCTGTTTTTT
NA,NA,TRBV6-6,TRBJ2-5,CASSSSLQETQYF,TGTGCCAGCAGTTCCAGCCTCCAAGAGACCCAGTACTTC
TRBD1,NA,TRBV20-1,TRBJ2-4,CSSGQKNIQYF,TGCAGTTCGGGACAGAAAAACATTCAGTACTTC
NA,once,TRBV6-1,TRBJ2-7,CASRMGGASYEQYF,TGTGCCAGCAGGATGGGGGGAGCCTCCTACGAGCAGTACTTC
NA,once,TRBV29-1,TRBJ2-5,CSVGGAFGETQYF,TGCAGCGTTGGCGGAGCGTTCGGGGAGACCCAGTACTTC
NA,few,TRBV5-5,TRBJ1-5,CASSPSVQSNQPQHF,TGTGCCAGCAGTCCATCGGTGCAGAGCAATCAGCCCCAGCATTTT
NA,once,TRBV5-1,TRBJ1-2,CASSLEYTNYGYTF,TGCGCCAGCAGCTTGGAATATACCAACTATGGCTACACCTTC
TRBD1,few,TRBV7-9,TRBJ1-2,CASSPGTGNVYGYTF,TGTGCCAGCAGCCCCGGGACAGGAAACGTCTATGGCTACACCTTC
NA,NA,TRBV10-1,TRBJ1-4,CASAPGRGEKLFF,TGCGCCAGCGCTCCGGGACGGGGAGAAAAACTGTTTTTT
TRBD2,few,TRBV7-3,TRBJ2-2,CASSSPSLGSGMTGELFF,TGTGCCAGCAGCTCTCCCTCTTTGGGTAGCGGGATGACCGGGGAGCTGTTTTTT
TRBD1,NA,TRBV6-5,TRBJ1-1,CASSKLGQVEAFF,TGTGCCAGCAGTAAACTCGGACAGGTAGAAGCTTTCTTT
TRBD1,NA,TRBV11-3,TRBJ2-3,CASSPTRDRSTDTQYF,TGTGCCAGCAGCCCCACCCGGGACAGGAGCACAGATACGCAGTATTTT
NA,NA,TRBV5-1,TRBJ1-2,CASSLDGNYGYTF,TGCGCCAGCAGCTTAGACGGGAACTATGGCTACACCTTC
NA,few,TRBV2,TRBJ2-1,CASSEGGLQVLTEQFF,TGTGCCAGCAGTGAAGGGGGCCTCCAGGTACTTACTGAGCAGTTCTTC
NA,few,TRBV6-5,TRBJ1-1,CASSYSHRVGSEAFF,TGTGCCAGCAGTTACTCGCACAGGGTAGGATCTGAAGCTTTCTTT
NA,once,TRBV5-1,TRBJ1-5,CASSSDGYSNQPQHF,TGCGCCAGCAGCAGCGACGGGTATAGCAATCAGCCCCAGCATTTT
NA,NA,TRBV9,TRBJ2-2,CASSVASATGELFF,TGTGCCAGCAGCGTAGCGTCAGCCACCGGGGAGCTGTTTTTT
NA,NA,TRBV30,TRBJ2-7,CAWSVPNRPYEQYF,TGTGCCTGGAGTGTACCTAACCGCCCCTACGAGCAGTACTTC
TRBD1,NA,TRBV6-6,TRBJ2-2,CASSIRGQGTGELFF,TGTGCCAGCAGCATAAGGGGACAGGGTACCGGGGAGCTGTTTTTT
NA,NA,TRBV5-6,TRBJ2-7,CASSLLPEIYEQYF,TGTGCCAGCAGCCTGCTTCCAGAAATCTACGAGCAGTACTTC
NA,once,TRBV30,TRBJ1-2,CAEKGQIFSNYGYTF,TGTGCCGAGAAAGGACAGATTTTTTCGAACTATGGCTACACCTTC
NA,NA,TRBV28,TRBJ1-2,CASRPPGAQGYTF,TGTGCCAGCAGACCGCCAGGGGCGCAAGGCTACACCTTC
TRBD1,NA,TRBV6-4,TRBJ2-2,CASSESGGTGELFF,TGTGCCAGCAGTGAGTCAGGGGGCACCGGGGAGCTGTTTTTT
NA,once,TRBV11-2,TRBJ2-3,CASSSPTKTADTQYF,TGTGCCAGCAGCTCCCCGACCAAGACAGCAGATACGCAGTATTTT
NA,NA,TRBV11-2,TRBJ2-6,CASSFSPLSGANVLTF,TGTGCCAGCAGCTTTTCCCCCCTCTCTGGGGCCAACGTCCTGACTTTC
NA,NA,TRBV6-1,TRBJ2-7,CASRYGPAGYF,TGTGCCAGCAGATACGGGCCTGCCGGGTACTTC
NA,NA,TRBV9,TRBJ1-3,CASSPGQSSSGNTIYF,TGTGCCAGCAGCCCTGGACAGTCTAGCTCTGGAAACACCATATATTTT
TRBD2,NA,TRBV11-3,TRBJ2-7,CASSLGSSAGGSDEQYF,TGTGCCAGCAGCTTAGGATCGAGCGCGGGAGGGAGCGACGAGCAGTACTTC
NA,few,TRBV5-1,TRBJ1-1,CASSLALLGTEAFF,TGCGCCAGCAGCTTGGCCCTATTGGGCACTGAAGCTTTCTTT
NA,NA,TRBV29-1,TRBJ2-1,CSAVEGIEQFF,TGCAGCGCGGTCGAGGGTATTGAGCAGTTCTTC
NA,NA,TRBV7-3,TRBJ2-2,CASSLEAGGELFF,TGTGCCAGCAGCTTAGAGGCCGGCGGGGAGCTGTTTTTT
NA,NA,TRBV5-1,TRBJ2-3,CASSQLSSTDTQYF,TGCGCCAGCAGCCAGCTCTCTAGCACAGATACGCAGTATTTT
TRBD1,few,TRBV7-8,TRBJ1-2,CASSPRGSYGYTF,TGTGCCAGCAGCCCCAGGGGGTCCTATGGCTACACCTTC
NA,few,TRBV4-1,TRBJ1-5,CASSQERDDQPQHF,TGCGCCAGCAGCCAAGAAAGGGATGATCAGCCCCAGCATTTT